These 2 T cell receptor beta chains were all obtained from the same sample, sequenced in a study of cytomegalovirus exposure and HLA in healthy donors (dated 2017 in TCRdb). To prepare the library, the immunoSEQ multiplex PCR assay was applied. For the multiplex PCR, a mixture combining 60 forward primers for TCR Vbeta segments and 13 reverse primers for TCR Jbeta segments was used. Drawn from immuneACCESS, this table holds only the in-frame rearrangements with V and J called that TCRdb kept. Clones are partly lost; checked studies trace under half to an unresolved V gene and leave the rest unexplained. The sample table holds about 130,000 clones, of which approximately 80% were seen once. Approximately 2% of the sample is held by the ten biggest clonotypes. Input material: PBMCs. Source of these receptors: a man under 40 in good health and CMV-seronegative.

The chain joins TRBV2 to TRBJ2-1; no clear D. With 11 bases removed from V and 0 bases from J, the gap between germline ends came to 14 bases. This CDR3 is 14 amino acids long. Germline V gene sequence: CDR1 SNHLY, CDR2 FYNNEI. The CDR3 reads CASNLETSYNEQFF. Written as DNA, the CDR3 is TGTGCCTCCAATCTAGAGACCTCCTACAATGAGCAGTTCTTC. Combining the CDR3 with reference TRBV2 and TRBJ2-1 gives the whole variable domain EPEVTQTPSHQVTQMGQEVILRCVPISNHLYFYWYRQILGQKVEFLVSFYNNEISEKSEIFDDQFSVERPDGSNFTLKIRSTKLEDSAMYFCASNLETSYNEQFFGPGTRLTVL.

The V call is TRBV10-1, the J call TRBJ2-2; D is unclear. Trimming left V 5 bases short and J 6 bases short, with 10 bases between. The CDR3 sequence is 13 residues long. Germline CDR1 is WNHNN and CDR2 is SYGVQD (reference sequence). CDR3 sequence reads: CASSSRSPGELFF. CDR3 DNA: TGCGCCAGCAGTAGTCGGTCCCCCGGGGAGCTGTTTTTT.